The present T cell receptor beta chain was sequenced within a study of blood T cell repertoires in COVID-19. At the level of the study: Collection of acute and convalescent COVID-19 samples took place in the United States, Italy and Spain. Nucleic acid was either cDNA or gDNA, and it came from T cells, B-cell-depleted T cells, or PBMCs.

In the source study's methods: Amplification from reference gene primers served as the basis for estimated nucleated cell counts. Libraries were prepared by immunoSEQ multiplex PCR; TCRdb keeps only in-frame clonotypes and omits some of them. V and J calls and clone size are given by that table; D and trimming were obtained from the DNA. The table records about 130,000 clones, around 79% of them present only once. Germline V gene data show CDR1 as LGHDT and CDR2 as YNNKEL (reference sequence). CDR3 length: 14 amino acids. Trimming removed 4 bases from V and 0 bases from J, with 9 bases in between. V and J are TRBV3-1 (or the pseudogene TRBV3-2) and TRBJ1-2, with D perhaps matching TRBD1 (5 bases). Sample: peripheral blood. This receptor was taken from a man older than 75 with acute or convalescent COVID-19. The CDR3 region has the DNA TGTGCCAGCAGCCCGGAGGGGTCTAACTATGGCTACACCTTC. Protein product: CASSPEGSNYGYTF.